This note documents a single T cell receptor beta chain sequence. Its specificity is not known. The data were taken from a study of T cell responses to AZD1222 COVID-19 vaccine. Germline V CDR1 and CDR2: SGHRS, YFSETQ. V shed 4 bases and J 2 bases; nucleotides not matched to a gene: 5. The CDR3 runs to 14 residues. Points from the study as a whole: With two AZD1222 doses given, Spike-specific TCR breadth and depth both rose. AZD1222 recipients seropositive at baseline numbered only six.

Method: immunoSEQ multiplex PCR; TCRdb's copy keeps in-frame clones and lacks some. Among nearly 110,000 clones listed, about 92% were seen once. Sequenced material: peripheral blood, taken 28 days after the second AZD1222 dose. This receptor was obtained from an adult who received the AZD1222 COVID-19 vaccine. This chain joins TRBV5-1 and TRBJ1-1, with 7 bases fitting TRBD1. The CDR3 is CASSLGTDNTEAFF. In DNA, the CDR3 is TGCGCCAGCAGCCTGGGGACAGACAACACTGAAGCTTTCTTT.